This TCR beta chain was retrieved from a study of blood T cell repertoires in COVID-19. Study summary: Acute-phase and convalescent COVID-19 samples originated in the United States, Italy and Spain. Sources were T cells, B-cell-depleted T cells, or PBMCs; the material itself was cDNA or gDNA.

Original processing notes: Researchers report that nucleated cell counts were estimated from reference gene primer amplification. Data came from immunoSEQ multiplex PCR; TCRdb stores just in-frame clones and leaves some out. V and J calls and clone size are given by that table; D and trimming were obtained from the DNA. The sample has 310,000 or so clones; around four fifths are singletons. V dropped 4 bases and J dropped 7; count of bases not matched to a gene: 8. The CDR3 consists of 15 residues. Germline CDR1 and CDR2: MDHEN and SYDVKM. The count of this clone is one. The material sequenced was peripheral blood. This sequence originates from a woman aged 50 to 60 with acute or convalescent COVID-19. This chain uses TRBV28 with TRBJ1-4; 8 positions agree with TRBD1. DNA for the CDR3: TGTGCCAGCAGTTACGGTCAGGGGGCATCTGAAAAACTGTTTTTT. Its protein is CASSYGQGASEKLFF.